This TCR beta chain appears in the sequencing data of a study of cytotoxic CD8 clonotypes in ibrutinib-treated CLL (dated by TCRdb to about 2021). Regarding the complete study: The cohort included roughly 15 treatment-naive and under 13 relapsed/refractory patients; about 17 were IGHV unmutated. Responses were partial in roughly 24 patients and complete in 2; after median around 66 months follow-up, some 15 stayed in remission and roughly twelve progressed. Samples at response were collected after a median of about twelve months of treatment, with a range of roughly 6 to 40 months. On average, each sample yielded 255,043 productive templates and around 100,000 productive rearrangements. Of the roughly 79 people in the trial, 25 to 30 had longitudinal samples available. Cryopreserved peripheral blood mononuclear cells were obtained prior to treatment, at the time of response, and at either disease progression or sustained remission. All remission and progressive disease samples were collected while patients were still receiving ibrutinib.

Here is what the overall study found, with its caveats: Clonality increased at ibrutinib response, stayed stable in sustained remission, and fell back toward baseline at progression. Public clonotypes were rare and either contracted or stayed stable during treatment, and the rise in clonality at ibrutinib response reflected the expansion of private clonotypes. At baseline, clonality was higher than in age-matched healthy donors and showed a strong correlation with circulating CD8+ T-cell counts. Sampling times were not matched between patients in sustained remission and patients whose disease was progressing, and lymph node repertoires were not examined.

Each clonotype received, on average, 10x coverage in deep resolution sequencing performed on a MiSeq, where the target depth lay between 1 in 1 million and 1 in 200,000 T cells. The immunoSEQ hsTCRB Kit was used to generate the TCR beta libraries. In the source study's methods: ImmunoSEQ Data Assistant and ImmunoSEQ Analyzer were used for data analysis, and V, D and J genes were assigned according to IMGT definitions. Clonality, which ranges from 0 to 1, was calculated as one minus the normalized Shannon entropy of productive rearrangement frequencies. Public clonotype analysis was restricted to overrepresented clonotypes comprising at least 0.05% of each patient's repertoire. About a dozen age-matched healthy donor repertoires from immuneACCESS were used as controls for clonality. The table comes from immuneACCESS by way of TCRdb, which keeps in-frame sequences with V and J called. Part of the clones is missing from these tables; in studies checked, under half for an unresolved V gene and the rest for unknown reasons. V and J calls and clone size are copied from that table; D and trimming were computed from the DNA. The sample table lists some 350,000 clones, roughly 71% of them with a count of one. The ten top clones hold around 6.6% of the sample.

V sheds 2 bases and J sheds 10 bases, leaving 6 bases between their ends. The CDR3, cysteine through phenylalanine, is 11 amino acids long. Just CDR3 DNA is preserved here, 33 bases in frame from base 1. From the germline V gene, CDR1 is MDHEN and CDR2 is SYDVKM. Concerning this clone itself: Its antigen is not yet known. No much larger clonotype is one base removed from it; base qualities were not supplied.

Approximately 2 micrograms of genomic DNA were extracted from cryopreserved PBMCs for TCR beta library preparation. High-throughput TCR beta sequencing was performed on longitudinal blood samples from CLL patients receiving ibrutinib monotherapy. The patients took part in an open-label, single-center phase 2 trial of ibrutinib monotherapy. The V and J segments used are TRBV28 and TRBJ2-1; the best D guess is TRBD2, with 5 bases matching. The input for sequencing was PBMCs, taken after 36 months of ibrutinib treatment. The receptor was isolated from a human donor with chronic lymphocytic leukemia. DNA sequence: TGTGCCAGCAGTTTACGACTAGAGCAGTTCTTC. Protein translation: CASSLRLEQFF.